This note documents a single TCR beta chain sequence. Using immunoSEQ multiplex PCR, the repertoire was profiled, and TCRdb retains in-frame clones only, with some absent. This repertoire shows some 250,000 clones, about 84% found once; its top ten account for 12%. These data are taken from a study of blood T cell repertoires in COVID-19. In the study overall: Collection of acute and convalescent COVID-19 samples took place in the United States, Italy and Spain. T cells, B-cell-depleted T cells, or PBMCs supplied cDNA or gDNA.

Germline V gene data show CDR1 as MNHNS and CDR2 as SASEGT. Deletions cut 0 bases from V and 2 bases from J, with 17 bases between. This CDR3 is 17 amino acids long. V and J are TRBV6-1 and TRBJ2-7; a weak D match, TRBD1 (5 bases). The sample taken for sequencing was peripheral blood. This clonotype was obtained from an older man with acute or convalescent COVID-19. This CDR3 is CASSEAKNSGAAYEQYF. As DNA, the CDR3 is TGTGCCAGCAGTGAAGCCAAGAATTCTGGGGCGGCCTACGAGCAGTACTTC.